One and the same sample provided the 15 T cell receptor beta chains below, sequenced in a study of shared clonotypes between healthy human individuals. Libraries were prepared by immunoSEQ multiplex PCR; TCRdb keeps only in-frame clonotypes and omits some of them. The sample records about 700,000 clones, under 95% being singletons. As defined, naive CD8 cells were CD45RO-negative and positively selected for CCR7, with terminally differentiated effector memory CD45RA+ cells excluded. The specimen was naive CD8+ T cells sorted from blood. The receptors were gathered from a man aged 30 to 39 in good health.

The rearrangement joins TRBV4-1 to TRBJ2-7, with D possibly matching TRBD1 (7 bases). CDR1 is MGHRA and CDR2 is YSYEKL in the germline V gene. The V and J ends lost 0 bases and 4 bases respectively, with 13 bases between them. The CDR3 extends over 15 amino acids. CDR3 nucleotides: TGCGCCAGCAGCCAAGAGTGGCAGGGGGGATACGAGCAGTACTTC. Protein: CASSQEWQGGYEQYF.

This clone has only a few counts. The chain has TRBV6-1 and TRBJ2-1; TRBD2 matches 8 bases. Germline V CDR1 and CDR2: MNHNS, SASEGT. This CDR3 has 15 amino acids. V was clipped by 3 bases and J by 4 bases; unmatched bases: 5. CDR3 bases: TGTGCCAGCAGTGACTCGGGAGGGGATTACAATGAGCAGTTCTTC. Translating gives CASSDSGGDYNEQFF.

V is TRBV28 and J is TRBJ2-7, with a tentative D call TRBD2 (5 bases). The CDR3 runs to 13 residues. Per the germline V gene, CDR1 is MDHEN and CDR2 is SYDVKM. Trimming left V 5 bases short and J 3 bases short, with 11 bases between. CDR3 in amino acids: CASSQAEIYEQYF. The CDR3 nucleotides read TGTGCCAGCAGTCAAGCGGAGATCTACGAGCAGTACTTC. The full variable domain, rest sourced from reference TRBV28 and TRBJ2-7, is DVKVTQSSRYLVKRTGEKVFLECVQDMDHENMFWYRQDPGLGLRLIYFSYDVKMKEKGDIPEGYSVSREKKERFSLILESASTNQTSMYLCASSQAEIYEQYFGPGTRLTVT.

The chain uses TRBV13 and TRBJ2-7, with 11 bases lining up with TRBD2. Germline CDR1 is PRHDT and CDR2 is FYEKMQ (reference sequence). This CDR3 region has 16 residues. With V trimmed by 4 bases and J by 1 base, 6 bases remained unmatched. The CDR3 reads CASSSTSGSSSYEQYF. The CDR3, as DNA: TGTGCCAGCAGCTCAACTAGCGGGAGCAGTTCCTACGAGCAGTACTTC.

The gene calls are TRBV6-1 and TRBJ2-5; D might be TRBD2 (6 bases). Trimming shortened V by 6 bases and J by 7 bases, and 12 bases separated the two germline ends. The CDR3 extends over 12 amino acids. The V gene's germline CDR1 is MNHNS and CDR2 SASEGT. The CDR3 coding sequence is TGTGCCAGCAGGGGGGGAGAGAGGACCCAGTACTTC. It codes for CASRGGERTQYF.

This sequence joins TRBV5-1 and TRBJ2-5; the D is unclear. V was trimmed by 4 bases and J by 2 bases, leaving 12 bases between them. The CDR3 has 14 amino acids. The germline CDR1 and CDR2 sequences are SGHRS and YFSETQ. The CDR3 reads CASSPDVAQETQYF. The DNA for the CDR3 is TGCGCCAGCAGCCCGGACGTAGCACAAGAGACCCAGTACTTC.

V usage is TRBV4-2 and J usage is TRBJ2-3, with 14 bases aligning to TRBD2. The CDR3 length is 17 residues. J was trimmed by 4 bases and V by 4 bases; bases with no gene match: 7. CDR1 is LGHNA, CDR2 YNFKEQ, per germline. The CDR3 DNA is TGTGCCAGCAGCCCCTGGACTAGCGGGGGGACTTCAGATACGCAGTATTTT. This gives the protein CASSPWTSGGTSDTQYF.

The rearrangement uses TRBV5-5 and TRBJ1-1; maybe TRBD1 (5 bases). CDR1 and CDR2 from the germline V gene are SGHKS and YYEKEE (reference sequence). Trimming shortened V by 1 base and J by 0 bases, and 19 bases separated the two germline ends. CDR3 length equals 18 residues. Here the CDR3 DNA reads TGTGCCAGCAGCTTGTCTCTGATGGGGCGGATGATGAACACTGAAGCTTTCTTT. Translated, it gives CASSLSLMGRMMNTEAFF.

With respect to this clone: Other nucleotide sequences from this sample produce the same CDR3. The chain carries TRBV7-6 and TRBJ2-7; D perhaps matches TRBD2 (6 bases). Germline V gene sequence: CDR1 SGHVS, CDR2 FNYEAQ. V lost 1 base, J lost 3 bases, and 7 bases lay in between. The CDR3 sequence is 13 residues long. CDR3 DNA sequence: TGTGCCAGCAGCTTAGGGGAGGTCTACGAGCAGTACTTC. As protein: CASSLGEVYEQYF. Variable domain in full (rest from reference TRBV7-6 and TRBJ2-7): GAGVSQSPRYKVTKRGQDVALRCDPISGHVSLYWYRQALGQGPEFLTYFNYEAQQDKSGLPNDRFSAERPEGSISTLTIQRTEQRDSAMYRCASSLGEVYEQYFGPGTRLTVT.

The chain has TRBV5-6 and TRBJ2-3; D uncertain. Trimming cost V 0 bases and J 0 bases, with 17 bases left between them. CDR1 is SGHDT and CDR2 is YYEEEE in the germline V gene. This CDR3 comprises 18 residues. The CDR3 DNA sequence: TGTGCCAGCAGCTTGGTCTGGGGAAGGGTTACTAGCACAGATACGCAGTATTTT. This gives the protein CASSLVWGRVTSTDTQYF.

This rearrangement joins TRBV13 to TRBJ2-2; no clear D. With 5 bases removed from V and 4 bases from J, the gap between germline ends came to 14 bases. The CDR3 consists of 15 residues. Germline V lookup: CDR1 PRHDT, CDR2 FYEKMQ (reference sequence). The CDR3 loop reads CASSPPHRSTGELFF. The DNA of the CDR3 is TGTGCCAGCAGCCCCCCCCACAGATCCACCGGGGAGCTGTTTTTT.

This clone has just a few counts. The chain employs TRBV19 and TRBJ2-2; 8 bases line up with TRBD1. V lost 4 bases to trimming and J lost 4 bases; unmatched junction nucleotides: 5. Germline loops: CDR1 LNHDA, CDR2 SQIVND (reference sequence). This CDR3 is built from 15 residues. The CDR3 loop reads CASSTRTGITGELFF. The CDR3 nucleotides are TGTGCCAGTAGTACCCGGACAGGGATCACCGGGGAGCTGTTTTTT.

A note on this clone: Within the sample, other DNA sequences also encode this same CDR3. CDR3 nucleotides: TGTGCCACCAGCAGAGAAAACGGGGAGCTGTTTTTT. Encoded protein: CATSRENGELFF. The chain links TRBV15 to TRBJ2-2; D is undetermined. CDR3 length: 12 amino acids. With 0 bases removed from V and 7 bases from J, the gap between germline ends came to 3 bases. The V gene's germline CDR1 is LNHNV and CDR2 YYDKDF (reference sequence).

This clone is a singleton in its sample. The chain couples TRBV27 to TRBJ1-1; D is undetermined. This CDR3 contains 12 residues. Trimming took 6 bases from V and 4 from J, leaving 9 bases between them. From germline, CDR1 is MNHEY and CDR2 SMNVEV (reference sequence). CDR3: CASSNWGTEAFF. The CDR3 DNA follows: TGTGCCAGCAGCAACTGGGGCACTGAAGCTTTCTTT.

This chain uses TRBV5-1 with TRBJ2-5; 7 nucleotides match TRBD1. This CDR3 is 17 amino acids long. Per germline, CDR1 SGHRS and CDR2 YFSETQ. V gave up 0 bases and J gave up 0 bases; unmatched junction bases: 8. Here the CDR3 reads CASSLAIGQENQETQYF. In DNA, the CDR3 is TGCGCCAGCAGCTTGGCCATCGGACAGGAAAACCAAGAGACCCAGTACTTC.